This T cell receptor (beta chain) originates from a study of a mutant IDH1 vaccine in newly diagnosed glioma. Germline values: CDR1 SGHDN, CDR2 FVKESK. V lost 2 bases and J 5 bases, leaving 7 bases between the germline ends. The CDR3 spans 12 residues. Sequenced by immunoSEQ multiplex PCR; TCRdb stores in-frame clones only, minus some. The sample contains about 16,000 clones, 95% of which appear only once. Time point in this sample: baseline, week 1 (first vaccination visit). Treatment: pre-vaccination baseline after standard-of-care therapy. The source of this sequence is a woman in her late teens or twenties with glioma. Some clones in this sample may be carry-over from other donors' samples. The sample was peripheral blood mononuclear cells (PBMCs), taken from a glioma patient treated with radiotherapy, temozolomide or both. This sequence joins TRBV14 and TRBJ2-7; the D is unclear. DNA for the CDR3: TGTGCCAGCAGCCAAAGTAACCACGAGCAGTACTTC. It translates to CASSQSNHEQYF.